This TCR beta chain was sequenced for a study of blood T cells in healthy people across ages. Study findings and constraints: Older individuals had lower TCR beta diversity per million T cells (the decline was roughly linear).

It was with a sample-barcoded 5' primer and a J-beta primer mix that a second PCR of roughly 7 to 12 cycles was run. CDR3-containing paired-end reads numbering at least 2.5 million came from each sample. TCRdb processed the 5' RACE reads anew with MiXCR; each CDR3 protein has one entry. Of under 2 million distinct CDR3 sequences detected, about 35% appear once; the ten largest clones hold 10% to 12%. As regards this clonotype: Its target is not known.

Trimming took 5 bases from V and 4 from J, leaving 15 bases between them. Germline CDR1 MNHEY, CDR2 SMNVEV (reference sequence). The CDR3 is 15 residues long. Sequencing was performed on blood. This TCR was sampled from a woman in her thirties in good health. The chain couples TRBV27 to TRBJ1-3; tentative D call: TRBD1 (6 bases). The CDR3 DNA is TGTGCCAGCAGTCCCGCTACGGGGGGCGGAAACACCATATATTTT. Protein sequence: CASSPATGGGNTIYF.